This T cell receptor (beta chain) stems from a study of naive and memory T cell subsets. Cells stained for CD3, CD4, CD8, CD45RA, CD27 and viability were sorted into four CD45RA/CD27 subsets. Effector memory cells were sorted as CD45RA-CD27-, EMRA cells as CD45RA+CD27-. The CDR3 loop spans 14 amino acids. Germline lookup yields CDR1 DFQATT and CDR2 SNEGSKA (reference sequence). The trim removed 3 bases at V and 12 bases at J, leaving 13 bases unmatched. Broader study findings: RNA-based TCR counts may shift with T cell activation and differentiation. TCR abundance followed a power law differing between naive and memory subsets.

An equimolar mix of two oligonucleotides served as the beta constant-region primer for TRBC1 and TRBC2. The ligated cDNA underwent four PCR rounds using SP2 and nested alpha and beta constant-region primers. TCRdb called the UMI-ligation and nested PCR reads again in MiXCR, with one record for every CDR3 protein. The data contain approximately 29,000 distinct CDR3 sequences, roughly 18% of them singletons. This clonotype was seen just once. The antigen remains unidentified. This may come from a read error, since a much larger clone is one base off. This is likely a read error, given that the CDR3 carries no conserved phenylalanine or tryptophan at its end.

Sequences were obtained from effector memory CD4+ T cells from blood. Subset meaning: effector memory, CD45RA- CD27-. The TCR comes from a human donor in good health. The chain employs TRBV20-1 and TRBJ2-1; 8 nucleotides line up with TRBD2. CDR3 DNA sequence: TGCAGTGCTAGGGGTTACACTAGCGGACCCCTGCAGTTCCTC. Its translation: CSARGYTSGPLQFL.